Shown below are 25 T cell receptor beta chains from a single sample sequenced in a study of chemoradiotherapy in HPV16-positive cancers. Here immunoSEQ multiplex PCR was the method, and the copy in TCRdb shows in-frame clones only, minus some. The data show several thousand clones, 70% to 90% seen once. This specimen was tumor tissue, taken from a patient who underwent chemoradiotherapy. These receptors were obtained from a human donor with HPV-associated anogenital cancer.

This CDR3 reads CASRDGVSNEQFF. The DNA of the CDR3 is TGTGCCAGCAGGGATGGGGTATCCAATGAGCAGTTCTTC. The chain links TRBV5-4 to TRBJ2-1, with unresolved D. V lost 5 bases and J lost 6, with 12 bases in between. CDR1 is SGHNT, CDR2 YYREEE, per germline (reference sequence). The length of the CDR3 is 13 residues.

The chain uses TRBV6-1 and TRBJ1-5; 7 bases match TRBD1. Germline CDR1 is MNHNS and CDR2 is SASEGT. Trimming removed 5 bases from V and 5 bases from J; junction bases left unmatched: 6. This CDR3 contains 14 residues. CDR3 loop: CASSQGGSYQPQHF. CDR3 nucleotide sequence: TGTGCCAGCAGTCAAGGGGGCAGCTATCAGCCCCAGCATTTT.

The V gene is TRBV19, the J gene TRBJ1-2; D gene uncertain. Per germline, CDR1 LNHDA and CDR2 SQIVND (reference sequence). V was trimmed by 9 bases and J by 5 bases, leaving 22 bases between them. CDR3 length: 15 residues. The CDR3, as DNA: TGTGCCAGCCTCGTAGGCGGATCGAGAGCGTATGGCTACACCTTC. Translated: CASLVGGSRAYGYTF.

The chain combines TRBV4-1 with TRBJ2-3; maybe TRBD1 (5 bases). Looked up from germline, CDR1 is MGHRA and CDR2 is YSYEKL. The CDR3 runs to 16 residues. V was clipped by 5 bases and J by 0 bases, with 15 bases between them. This CDR3 reads CASSAGHHTSTDTQYF. DNA for the CDR3: TGCGCCAGCAGCGCTGGACACCATACTAGCACAGATACGCAGTATTTT.

This rearrangement joins TRBV4-1 to TRBJ1-2; D is undetermined. This CDR3 has 13 amino acids. Germline CDR1 is MGHRA and CDR2 is YSYEKL. The germline V and J ends were trimmed by 1 base and 2 bases, with 5 bases remaining between them. The CDR3 reads CASSQGQNYGYTF. CDR3 in DNA: TGCGCCAGCAGCCAAGGCCAAAACTATGGCTACACCTTC.

The V and J genes are TRBV20-1 and TRBJ1-1; tentatively, D is TRBD1 (5 bases). CDR1 and CDR2 from the germline V gene are DFQATT and SNEGSKA (reference sequence). With 5 bases removed from V and 7 bases from J, the gap between germline ends came to 8 bases. The CDR3 has 10 amino acids. CDR3 sequence reads: CSARDVEAFF. The CDR3 DNA reads TGCAGTGCTCGGGACGTTGAAGCTTTCTTT.

There are a few counts of this clone. As DNA, the CDR3 is TGTGCCAGCAGTGAAGAGGCAGGGCCGGGAAACACCATATATTTT. Its protein product is CASSEEAGPGNTIYF. The rearrangement uses TRBV6-4 and TRBJ1-3, with a tentative D call TRBD1 (5 bases). Germline CDR1 and CDR2: MRHNA and SNTAGT. V was shortened by 3 bases and J by 4 bases, with 13 bases between the two germline ends. This CDR3 region has 15 residues.

The rearrangement uses TRBV10-3 and TRBJ2-7; 8 bases agree with TRBD1. J gave up 5 bases and V 6 bases, and 6 bases lay outside the gene matches. The germline V gene has CDR1 ENHRY and CDR2 SYGVKD. The CDR3 runs 13 residues. The CDR3 region has the DNA TGTGCCATCAGCCGGACAGGGAAGGACGAGCAGTACTTC. Its translation is CAISRTGKDEQYF.

The chain carries TRBV7-3 and TRBJ2-2; the D is unclear. This CDR3 spans 13 amino acids. Germline loops: CDR1 SGHTA, CDR2 FQGTGA. Trimming left V 3 bases short and J 1 base short, with 3 bases between. CDR3 nucleotides: TGTGCCAGCAGCTTCTTGAACACCGGGGAGCTGTTTTTT. This encodes CASSFLNTGELFF. Using reference TRBV7-3 and TRBJ2-2 for the parts outside the CDR3, the full variable domain is GAGVSQTPSNKVTEKGKYVELRCDPISGHTALYWYRQSLGQGPEFLIYFQGTGAADDSGLPNDRFFAVRPEGSVSTLKIQRTERGDSAVYLCASSFLNTGELFFGEGSRLTVL.

V gene TRBV19 combines with J gene TRBJ1-5, with D uncertain. This CDR3 has 15 residues. The V gene lost 2 bases and the J gene lost 0 bases, with 8 bases spanning the gap. Germline V gives CDR1 LNHDA, CDR2 SQIVND (reference sequence). CDR3 in DNA: TGTGCCAGTAGTATACAGAGTTATAGCAATCAGCCCCAGCATTTT. Residues: CASSIQSYSNQPQHF. The full variable domain, in which reference TRBV19 and TRBJ1-5 provide the parts outside the CDR3, is DGGITQSPKYLFRKEGQNVTLSCEQNLNHDAMYWYRQDPGQGLRLIYYSQIVNDFQKGDIAEGYSVSREKKESFPLTVTSAQKNPTAFYLCASSIQSYSNQPQHFGDGTRLSIL.

This rearrangement joins TRBV9 to TRBJ1-6; 11 nucleotides agree with TRBD1. Trimming cost V 0 bases and J 10 bases; bases outside gene matches: 3. CDR1 and CDR2 from the germline V gene are SGDLS and YYNGEE. This CDR3 has 15 residues. Here the CDR3 reads CASSVGDRGDSPLHF. In nucleotides, the CDR3 is TGTGCCAGCAGCGTAGGGGACAGGGGGGACTCACCCCTCCACTTT. The full variable domain, its missing parts supplied by reference TRBV9 and TRBJ1-6, is DSGVTQTPKHLITATGQRVTLRCSPRSGDLSVYWYQQSLDQGLQFLIQYYNGEERAKGNILERFSAQQFPDLHSELNLSSLELGDSALYFCASSVGDRGDSPLHFGNGTRLTVT.

V usage is TRBV30 and J usage is TRBJ1-5; D unclear. The length of the CDR3 is 12 residues. CDR1 is GTSNPN and CDR2 is SVGIG in the germline V gene (reference sequence). Trimming left V 1 base short and J 4 bases short, with 5 bases between. CDR3 in DNA: TGTGCCTGGAGTGCAGGAAATCAGCCCCAGCATTTT. It yields the protein CAWSAGNQPQHF.

The gene calls are TRBV20-1 and TRBJ2-2; no firm D call. Germline CDR1 is DFQATT and CDR2 is SNEGSKA (reference sequence). V shed 5 bases and J shed 3 bases, with 4 bases lying between them. CDR3 length: 11 amino acids. The CDR3 nucleotides read TGCAGTGCTTATCACACCGGGGAGCTGTTTTTT. Amino acids: CSAYHTGELFF.

This clone was seen only a few times. The chain employs TRBV7-8 and TRBJ1-2; D is uncertain. V lost 5 bases and J lost 3, with 16 bases in between. Germline V gene sequence: CDR1 SGHVS, CDR2 FQNEAQ. The length of the CDR3 is 15 residues. The CDR3 DNA is TGTGCCAGCAGCATAGATCGACCGGGCGACTATGGCTACACCTTC. Amino acids: CASSIDRPGDYGYTF.

V gene TRBV11-1 combines with J gene TRBJ2-7; TRBD1 agrees at 8 bases. Germline trimming cut 1 base from V and 1 base from J; bases unmatched to any gene: 3. The CDR3 length is 15 residues. Germline V CDR1 and CDR2: SGHAT, FQDESV (reference sequence). The chain's CDR3 is CASSLVGTGSYEQYF. As DNA, the CDR3 is TGTGCCAGCAGCTTAGTGGGGACAGGTTCCTACGAGCAGTACTTC.

The chain couples TRBV30 to TRBJ2-2, with 10 bases that match TRBD1. Germline V CDR1 and CDR2: GTSNPN, SVGIG (reference sequence). CDR3 length: 15 residues. V shed 3 bases, J shed 4 bases, and the junction held 5 bases outside the gene matches. The CDR3 spells CAWSGGQGGTGELFF. The CDR3 DNA follows: TGTGCCTGGAGCGGTGGACAGGGGGGCACCGGGGAGCTGTTTTTT.

This chain uses TRBV7-9 with TRBJ1-3; no definite D call. Per germline, CDR1 SEHNR and CDR2 FQNEAQ (reference sequence). The CDR3 has 13 amino acids. V gave up 2 bases and J gave up 8 bases, with 10 bases separating them. CDR3 DNA: TGTGCCAGCAGCTTATCCGGCGGGGACACCATATATTTT. Translated, it gives CASSLSGGDTIYF.

The chain recombines TRBV9 with TRBJ2-6, with 9 bases matching TRBD1. Per the germline V gene, CDR1 is SGDLS and CDR2 is YYNGEE. The CDR3 covers 18 residues. J gave up 1 base and V 3 bases, and 8 bases lay outside the gene matches. Here the CDR3 reads CASSATGTGFSGANVLTF. For the CDR3, the DNA is TGTGCCAGCAGCGCGACCGGGACAGGGTTTTCTGGGGCCAACGTCCTGACTTTC.

This chain links TRBV9 with TRBJ2-3; 8 nucleotides align to TRBD2. J was trimmed by 2 bases and V by 0 bases; bases with no gene match: 5. CDR1 SGDLS and CDR2 YYNGEE come from the germline V gene. This CDR3 is 16 amino acids long. CDR3 nucleotides: TGTGCCAGCAGCGTAGTCGGGACTAGTCACACAGATACGCAGTATTTT. This sequence encodes CASSVVGTSHTDTQYF.

The genes are TRBV28 and TRBJ2-2, with TRBD1 matching over 7 bases. The CDR3 is 14 amino acids. Germline V lookup: CDR1 MDHEN, CDR2 SYDVKM. V was pared by 7 bases and J by 1 base, with 3 bases of the junction left unmatched. CDR3 DNA: TGTGCCAGCAAGGGGGCGGGGAACACCGGGGAGCTGTTTTTT. Amino acids: CASKGAGNTGELFF. Full variable domain (missing parts from reference TRBV28 and TRBJ2-2): DVKVTQSSRYLVKRTGEKVFLECVQDMDHENMFWYRQDPGLGLRLIYFSYDVKMKEKGDIPEGYSVSREKKERFSLILESASTNQTSMYLCASKGAGNTGELFFGEGSRLTVL.

This CDR3 reads CASSYDRQLANTEAFF. The CDR3 DNA sequence: TGTGCCAGCAGTTACGACCGACAGCTAGCGAACACTGAAGCTTTCTTT. This chain joins TRBV6-5 and TRBJ1-1; perhaps TRBD1 as D (5 bases). Per the germline V gene, CDR1 is MNHEY and CDR2 is SVGAGI. Trimming took off 2 bases at V and 1 base at J, with 14 bases between the two ends. The CDR3 covers 16 residues.

This clone came up a few times. The chain combines TRBV27 with TRBJ2-5; TRBD2 matches at 7 bases. V trimming: 10 bases; J trimming: 2 bases; junction bases outside the gene matches: 7. From germline, CDR1 is MNHEY and CDR2 SMNVEV (reference sequence). This CDR3 contains 13 residues. CDR3 sequence reads: CATGREGQETQYF. In DNA, the CDR3 is TGTGCCACTGGGAGGGAAGGGCAAGAGACCCAGTACTTC.

The J gene is TRBJ1-1, the V gene TRBV5-8; a possible D gene is TRBD1 (5 bases). The germline V and J ends were trimmed by 0 bases and 1 base, with 7 bases remaining between them. The CDR3 has 14 amino acids. CDR1 SGHTS and CDR2 YDEGEE come from the germline V gene. CDR3 sequence: CASSLGGRNTEAFF. In DNA form, the CDR3 reads TGTGCCAGCAGCTTGGGGGGGAGGAACACTGAAGCTTTCTTT.

V gene TRBV5-1 combines with J gene TRBJ2-3, with D perhaps TRBD1 (5 bases). Trimming shortened V by 0 bases and J by 4 bases, and 9 bases separated the two germline ends. Per the germline V gene, CDR1 is SGHRS and CDR2 is YFSETQ. This CDR3 is 14 amino acids long. CDR3 bases: TGCGCCAGCAGCTTGGCGGCCAGGGCAGATACGCAGTATTTT. It yields the protein CASSLAARADTQYF.

The chain links TRBV5-1 to TRBJ2-2, with 10 bases matching TRBD1. This CDR3 is 14 amino acids long. Trimming at V came to 3 bases and at J to 6 bases, leaving 2 bases not matched to a gene. CDR1 is SGHRS and CDR2 is YFSETQ in the germline V gene. CDR3 coding DNA: TGCGCCAGCAGCTCCGGGACAGGGGCCGGGGAGCTGTTTTTT. Its translation: CASSSGTGAGELFF.